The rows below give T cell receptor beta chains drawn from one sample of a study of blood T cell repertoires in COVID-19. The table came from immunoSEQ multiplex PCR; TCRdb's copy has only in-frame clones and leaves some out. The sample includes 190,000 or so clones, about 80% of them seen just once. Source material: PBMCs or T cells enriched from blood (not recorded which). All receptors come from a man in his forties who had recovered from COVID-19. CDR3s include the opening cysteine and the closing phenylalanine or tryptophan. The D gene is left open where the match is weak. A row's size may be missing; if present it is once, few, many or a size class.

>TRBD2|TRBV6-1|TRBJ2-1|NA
CASSDLGLGSYNEQFF
TGTGCCAGCAGTGATCTGGGACTAGGCTCCTACAATGAGCAGTTCTTC
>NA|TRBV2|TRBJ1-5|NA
CASSLGGGDQPQHF
TGTGCCAGCAGCCTAGGGGGAGGGGATCAGCCCCAGCATTTT
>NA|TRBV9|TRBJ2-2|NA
CASSGSTGGSGPGELFF
TGTGCCAGCAGCGGATCGACAGGCGGCTCGGGACCCGGGGAGCTGTTTTTT
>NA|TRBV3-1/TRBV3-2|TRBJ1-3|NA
CASSQGVVIFGGNTIYF
TGTGCCAGCAGCCAAGGGGTAGTAATATTCGGGGGAAACACCATATATTTT
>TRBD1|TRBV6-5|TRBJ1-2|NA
CASSSAGQGVYGYTF
TGTGCCAGCAGTTCCGCTGGACAGGGGGTCTATGGCTACACCTTC
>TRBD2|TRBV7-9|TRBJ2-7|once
CASSLWDYNEQYF
TGTGCCAGCAGCTTATGGGACTATAACGAGCAGTACTTC
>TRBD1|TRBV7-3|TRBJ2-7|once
CASSLAGQGYEQYF
TGTGCCAGCAGCTTGGCTGGACAGGGCTACGAGCAGTACTTC
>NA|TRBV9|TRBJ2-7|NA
CASSYEGVDYEQYF
TGTGCCAGCAGCTACGAGGGAGTTGACTACGAGCAGTACTTC
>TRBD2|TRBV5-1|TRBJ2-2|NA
CASSLELAGILGELFF
TGCGCCAGCAGCTTGGAGCTAGCGGGTATCTTAGGGGAGCTGTTTTTT
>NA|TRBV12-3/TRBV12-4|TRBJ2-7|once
CASSPGVHEQYF
TGTGCCAGCAGCCCCGGGGTCCACGAGCAGTACTTC
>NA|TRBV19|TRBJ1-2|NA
CASSTQGTNYGYTF
TGTGCCAGTAGTACCCAGGGGACTAACTATGGCTACACCTTC
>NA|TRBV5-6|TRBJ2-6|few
CASSSGGFGKGANVLTF
TGTGCCAGCAGCTCCGGAGGTTTCGGCAAAGGGGCCAACGTCCTGACTTTC
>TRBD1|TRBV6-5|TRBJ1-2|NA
CAIRDRGRGNYGYTF
TGTGCCATACGGGACAGGGGAAGGGGTAACTATGGCTACACCTTC
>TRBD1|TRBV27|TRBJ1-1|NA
CASSLRQGASEAFF
TGTGCCAGCAGTTTAAGGCAGGGGGCATCTGAAGCTTTCTTT
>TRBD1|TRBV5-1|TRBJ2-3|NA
CASSRDYQGVGTDTQYF
TGCGCCAGCAGTCGCGACTATCAGGGGGTAGGCACAGATACGCAGTATTTT
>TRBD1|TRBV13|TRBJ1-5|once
CASSFGTGSNQPQHF
TGTGCCAGCAGCTTTGGGACAGGGAGCAATCAGCCCCAGCATTTT
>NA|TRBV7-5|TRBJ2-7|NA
CARTSSGSSYEQYF
TGTGCCAGAACCTCGTCGGGGAGCTCCTACGAGCAGTACTTC
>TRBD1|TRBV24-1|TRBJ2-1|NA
CATSDWGTAASRNEQFF
TGTGCCACCAGTGATTGGGGGACAGCTGCCTCGAGGAATGAGCAGTTCTTC
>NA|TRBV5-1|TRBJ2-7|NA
CASSPRPNRDITYEQYF
TGCGCCAGCAGCCCACGACCCAACAGGGATATTACCTACGAGCAGTACTTC
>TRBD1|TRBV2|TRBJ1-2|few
CASRQGDYGYTF
TGTGCCAGTCGACAGGGGGACTATGGCTACACCTTC
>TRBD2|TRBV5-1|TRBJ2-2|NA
CASSLELAGVTGELFF
TGCGCCAGCAGCTTGGAGTTAGCGGGGGTCACCGGGGAGCTGTTTTTT
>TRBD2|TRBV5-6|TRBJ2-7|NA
CASSSFSLAGDGMEQYF
TGTGCCAGCAGCTCATTCTCACTAGCGGGGGACGGTATGGAGCAGTACTTC
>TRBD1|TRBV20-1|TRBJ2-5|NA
CSASGRQGNLQETQYF
TGCAGTGCTAGTGGAAGACAGGGGAACTTGCAAGAGACCCAGTACTTC
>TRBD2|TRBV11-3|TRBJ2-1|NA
CASSKRGGNNEQFF
TGTGCCAGCAGTAAGCGGGGGGGGAACAATGAGCAGTTCTTC
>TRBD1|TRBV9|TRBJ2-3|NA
CASSAWTGATDTQYF
TGTGCCAGCAGCGCATGGACAGGGGCCACAGATACGCAGTATTTT
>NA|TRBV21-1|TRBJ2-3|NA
CASSKGTGGGYF
TGTGCCAGCAGCAAAGGGACCGGGGGTGGGTATTTT
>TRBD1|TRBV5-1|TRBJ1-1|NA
CASSYGQGAQTTEAFF
TGCGCCAGCAGCTACGGACAGGGGGCGCAAACCACCGAAGCTTTCTTT
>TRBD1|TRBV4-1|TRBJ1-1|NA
CASSQGQGSAFF
TGCGCCAGCAGCCAAGGACAGGGTTCAGCTTTCTTT
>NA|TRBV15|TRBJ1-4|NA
CATSRVGGYNEKLFF
TGTGCCACCAGCAGAGTTGGAGGGTATAATGAAAAACTGTTTTTT
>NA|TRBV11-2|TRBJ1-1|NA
CASSLGLRVNTEAFF
TGTGCCAGCAGCTTGGGGCTAAGGGTGAACACTGAAGCTTTCTTT